Included here is one T cell receptor (beta chain) sequence, with context. These data are taken from a study of T-cell reconstitution after alpha-beta-depleted transplantation in children. A TCRbeta library incorporating unique molecular identifiers was prepared. TCRdb called the PCR reads again in MiXCR, with one record for every CDR3 protein. The sample lists about 610,000 distinct CDR3 sequences, 10% to 13% seen once, with roughly 3.9% in the top ten. The receptor was derived from a human donor who donated a stem cell graft to a child with acute myeloid leukemia. This material consisted of PBMCs from the stem cell graft donor, taken from the stem cell graft.

The CDR3 sequence: CASSQAPSGGDNEQFF. DNA of the CDR3: TGTGCCAGCAGCCAAGCCCCCAGCGGAGGGGACAATGAGCAGTTCTTC. V is TRBV4-2 and J is TRBJ2-1, with D possibly matching TRBD2 (6 bases). This CDR3 has 16 residues. Germline V gene sequence: CDR1 LGHNA, CDR2 YNFKEQ. The germline V and J ends were trimmed by 1 base and 5 bases, with 15 bases remaining between them.